This T cell receptor (beta chain) was found in a study of T cell responses to AZD1222 COVID-19 vaccine. Assay: immunoSEQ multiplex PCR; the TCRdb copy retains only in-frame clones and omits some. The sample has 180,000 or so clones; over 85% are singletons. The ends lost 2 bases at V and 6 bases at J; junction bases unmatched: 7. The CDR3 loop spans 14 amino acids. Germline values: CDR1 SGHRS, CDR2 YFSETQ. The specimen comprised peripheral blood, sampled on day 0 of AZD1222 vaccination. The chain carries TRBV5-1 and TRBJ1-1; 7 nucleotides match TRBD1. This clonotype originated in an adult in good health. CDR3 DNA: TGCGCCAGCAGCTTAGGGGGCCCAGGCTCTGAAGCTTTCTTT. It codes for CASSLGGPGSEAFF.